The 30 T cell receptor beta chains below were found in one sample sequenced in a study of T cell clonality in common variable immunodeficiency. Sequenced by immunoSEQ multiplex PCR; TCRdb stores in-frame clones only, minus some. The sample offers 50,000 to 65,000 clones and no singletons, the top ten holding about 1.7%. The sample comprised peripheral blood mononuclear cells. These receptors came from a person aged 18 to 75 in good health.

This clone was found many times. The CDR3 end is not reached by the read, which stops 3 residues before it; the germline J gene fills it in. The chain couples TRBV6-1 to TRBJ2-5, with 10 bases lining up with TRBD2. Germline V CDR1 and CDR2: MNHNS, SASEGT. The CDR3 has 14 residues. J gave up 4 bases and V 4 bases, and 3 bases lay outside the gene matches. CDR3: CASSGIAGGETQYF. Incomplete CDR3 DNA: TGTGCCAGCAGTGGAATAGCGGGGGGAGAGACC.

This clone was recorded many times. The read ends 3 residues shy of where the CDR3 ends; the end is completed using the germline J gene. The V and J genes are TRBV18 and TRBJ2-7; D possibly corresponds to TRBD2 (6 bases). Germline V lookup: CDR1 KGHSH, CDR2 LQKENI. V shed 3 bases and J shed 4 bases, with 13 bases lying between them. The CDR3 is 14 residues long. The CDR3 loop is CASSPIPGVYEQYF. The part of the CDR3 DNA that was read is TGTGCCAGCTCACCTATACCGGGGGTTTACGAG.

This clone was seen at least ten times. The read gets to within 3 residues of the CDR3 end, and the germline J gene fills in the rest. This chain links TRBV12-3 or TRBV12-4 with TRBJ2-6; 8 bases line up with TRBD1. Unmatched junction bases numbered 3, after V lost 1 base and J lost 4 bases. The CDR3 contains 16 residues. Here the CDR3 reads CASSLGTGYGANVLTF. The part of the CDR3 DNA that was read is TGTGCCAGCAGTTTAGGGACAGGGTACGGGGCCAACGTC.

This clone was detected ten times or more. The CDR3 end is not reached by the read, which stops 3 residues before it; the germline J gene fills it in. The V call is TRBV5-1, the J call TRBJ1-1; the D gene is possibly TRBD1 (5 bases). Germline CDR1 is SGHRS and CDR2 is YFSETQ. The CDR3 has 19 residues. The ends were cut back, 4 bases at V and 4 bases at J, with 29 bases in the middle. The CDR3 sequence is CASSQPAGTPRLGGTEAFF. The covered CDR3 bases are TGCGCCAGCAGCCAGCCAGCCGGGACTCCGAGGCTGGGGGGCACTGAA. The full variable domain, rest sourced from reference TRBV5-1 and TRBJ1-1, is KAGVTQTPRYLIKTRGQQVTLSCSPISGHRSVSWYQQTPGQGLQFLFEYFSETQRNKGNFPGRFSGRQFSNSRSEMNVSTLELGDSALYLCASSQPAGTPRLGGTEAFFGQGTRLTVV.

This clone was observed many times. Read coverage stops 3 residues before the CDR3 terminus; the germline J gene supplies the remainder. The chain couples TRBV18 to TRBJ2-5; TRBD2 might be the D (5 bases). V was shortened by 5 bases and J by 7 bases, with 14 bases between the two germline ends. Germline loops: CDR1 KGHSH, CDR2 LQKENI. There are 13 residues in the CDR3. CDR3 sequence: CASSDDYFGTQYF. CDR3 DNA (partial): TGTGCCAGCTCAGATGACTACTTCGGGACC.

This clone was found many times. The observed sequence ends 3 residues before the CDR3 terminus, with the missing tail filled in from the germline J gene. The chain has TRBV5-1 and TRBJ2-1, with TRBD2 matching 10 bases. The CDR3 totals 16 residues. The J segment lost 6 bases and the V segment lost 0 bases, leaving 6 bases of the junction unmatched. CDR1 and CDR2 from the germline V gene are SGHRS and YFSETQ. The CDR3 sequence is CASSLDLAGAGNEQFF. The part of the CDR3 DNA that was read is TGCGCCAGCAGCTTGGACCTAGCGGGAGCAGGCAATGAG.

This clone was detected many times. The CDR3 goes on 3 residues after the read ends, and that part is filled in from the germline J gene. V gene TRBV19 combines with J gene TRBJ2-1; 7 positions agree with TRBD2. CDR1 LNHDA and CDR2 SQIVND come from the germline V gene (reference sequence). V was clipped by 3 bases and J by 6 bases; unmatched bases: 2. The CDR3 is 13 residues long. The DNA read from the CDR3 is TGTGCCAGTAGTATTGGACTAGTCAATGAG. Protein: CASSIGLVNE. The entire CDR3 is CASSIGLVNEQFF.

This clone has at least ten counts. The read halts 3 residues ahead of the CDR3 end, with the missing end drawn from the germline J gene. This chain connects TRBV19 to TRBJ2-7; TRBD2 matches at 11 bases. The germline V gene has CDR1 LNHDA and CDR2 SQIVND (reference sequence). The CDR3 has 18 amino acids. V shed 3 bases and J 1 base; nucleotides not matched to a gene: 11. This CDR3 reads CASSIKRPGTSGSYEQYF. The sequenced part of the CDR3 DNA is TGTGCCAGTAGTATCAAACGACCCGGGACTAGCGGATCCTACGAG.

This clone was picked up many times. The sequence runs out 3 residues before the end of the CDR3; the remainder is reconstructed from the germline J gene. The chain uses TRBV28 and TRBJ2-3, with a possible D match to TRBD2 (5 bases). Trimming pared 1 base from V and 4 bases from J, leaving 12 bases between. Germline lookup yields CDR1 MDHEN and CDR2 SYDVKM. The CDR3 totals 15 residues. Here the CDR3 reads CASSLSGSPADTQYF. The CDR3 bases that were read are TGTGCCAGCAGTTTATCGGGGAGCCCCGCAGATACG.

This clone was recorded at least ten times. The CDR3 end falls 3 residues outside the read, so it is completed with the germline J gene. Distinct nucleotide sequences in the sample also encode this CDR3. The chain couples TRBV20-1 to TRBJ2-7; no firm D call. The CDR3 spans 11 residues. The ends were cut back, 6 bases at V and 0 bases at J, with 6 bases in the middle. Germline V CDR1 and CDR2: DFQATT, SNEGSKA (reference sequence). The CDR3 bases that were read are TGCAGTGCCCGACACTCCTACGAG. It is translated as CSARHSYE. Given in full, the CDR3 is CSARHSYEQYF.

Ten or more counts support this clone. The read finishes 3 residues shy of the CDR3 end, and the germline J gene is used to complete it. This chain joins TRBV12-5 and TRBJ2-2, with D tentatively TRBD1 (6 bases). With 3 bases removed from V and 3 bases from J, the gap between germline ends came to 14 bases. Germline values: CDR1 LGHNT, CDR2 FRNRAP. This CDR3 is 16 amino acids long. CDR3 sequence: CASGFTTGRDTGELFF. CDR3 DNA, as far as it was read: TGTGCTAGTGGTTTTACCACAGGGCGTGACACCGGGGAG.

About this clone itself: Read data end 3 residues before the CDR3 end; the end is taken from the germline J gene. This chain connects TRBV2 to TRBJ2-7, with 10 bases matching TRBD1. With 6 bases clipped from V and 4 bases from J, the junction kept 6 bases outside the gene matches. The CDR3 is 14 amino acids. CDR1 and CDR2 from the germline V gene are SNHLY and FYNNEI. CDR3 amino acids: CASRPPGQGYEQYF. Incomplete CDR3 DNA: TGTGCCAGCAGACCCCCGGGACAGGGGTACGAG.

Many counts were recorded for this clone. The sequenced fragment ends 3 residues before the CDR3 boundary, so the rest is inferred from the germline J gene. V gene TRBV7-6 combines with J gene TRBJ2-5; 9 bases are a match to TRBD2. J gave up 3 bases and V 4 bases, and 6 bases lay outside the gene matches. The CDR3 has 15 residues. The germline V gene encodes CDR1 SGHVS and CDR2 FNYEAQ. The CDR3 loop is CASSSRQREEETQYF. The part of the CDR3 DNA that was read is TGTGCCAGCAGCTCCCGTCAGCGGGAGGAAGAGACC.

This clone was seen ten or more times. Read coverage stops 3 residues before the CDR3 terminus; the germline J gene supplies the remainder. The chain combines TRBV5-1 with TRBJ1-2; D is perhaps TRBD1 (5 bases). The CDR3 length is 17 residues. V was trimmed by 4 bases and J by 2 bases, leaving 21 bases between them. Germline V gene lookup returns CDR1 SGHRS and CDR2 YFSETQ. The part of the CDR3 DNA that was read is TGCGCCAGCAGCAAAGGCAGGGAAAATGCCCACAACTATGGC. It codes for CASSKGRENAHNYG. In full, the CDR3 reads CASSKGRENAHNYGYTF. Full variable domain (outside the CDR3, taken from reference TRBV5-1 and TRBJ1-2): KAGVTQTPRYLIKTRGQQVTLSCSPISGHRSVSWYQQTPGQGLQFLFEYFSETQRNKGNFPGRFSGRQFSNSRSEMNVSTLELGDSALYLCASSKGRENAHNYGYTFGSGTRLTVV.

In its sample, this clone was seen many times. With the read ending 3 residues before the CDR3 end, the germline J gene is used to fill in that end. This sequence joins TRBV6-1 and TRBJ2-1, with 10 nucleotides matching TRBD2. V lost 3 bases to trimming and J lost 5 bases; unmatched junction nucleotides: 4. This CDR3 has 15 residues. The germline CDR1 and CDR2 sequences are MNHNS and SASEGT. CDR3 DNA, as far as it was read: TGTGCCAGCAGTGACGGGACTAGCGCCGACAATGAG. Translating gives CASSDGTSADNE. Given in full, the CDR3 is CASSDGTSADNEQFF.

The table lists this clone with many counts. The read stops 3 residues short of the end of the CDR3; the missing end is completed from the germline J gene. V gene TRBV2 combines with J gene TRBJ2-1; 11 nucleotides line up with TRBD1. Germline trimming cut 0 bases from V and 8 bases from J; bases unmatched to any gene: 15. Germline CDR1 is SNHLY and CDR2 is FYNNEI. CDR3 length equals 19 residues. CDR3: CASSEATGTGGTLYDEQFF. Incomplete CDR3 DNA: TGTGCCAGCAGTGAAGCGACCGGGACAGGGGGGACGTTGTACGATGAG.

This clone was detected only a few times. The CDR3 end falls 3 residues outside the read, so it is completed with the germline J gene. The V gene is TRBV20-1, the J gene TRBJ2-1, with 9 nucleotides matching TRBD1. Germline V gives CDR1 DFQATT, CDR2 SNEGSKA (reference sequence). This CDR3 is 15 amino acids long. After removal of 3 bases from V and 7 bases from J, the junction contained 10 bases not matched to a gene. The CDR3 sequence is CSASKDPTGGNEQFF. Partial CDR3 DNA: TGCAGTGCTAGTAAAGACCCGACAGGGGGAAATGAG.

This clone was observed many times. The read halts 3 residues ahead of the CDR3 end, with the missing end drawn from the germline J gene. This chain links TRBV30 with TRBJ2-6, with TRBD1 matching 8 bases. Germline-derived CDR1 and CDR2 are GTSNPN and SVGIG (reference sequence). CDR3 size: 16 residues. V was pared by 2 bases and J by 4 bases, with 7 bases of the junction left unmatched. The sequenced CDR3 bases are TGTGCCTGGAGTCGATTTCAGGGGGCGGGGGCCAACGTC. The encoded protein is CAWSRFQGAGANV. The complete CDR3 protein is CAWSRFQGAGANVLTF. Complete variable domain (other parts from reference TRBV30 and TRBJ2-6): SQTIHQWPATLVQPVGSPLSLECTVEGTSNPNLYWYRQAAGRGLQLLFYSVGIGQISSEVPQNLSASRPQDRQFILSSKKLLLSDSGFYLCAWSRFQGAGANVLTFGAGSRLTVL.

This clone has ten or more counts. The read finishes 3 residues shy of the CDR3 end, and the germline J gene is used to complete it. V is TRBV3-1 (or the pseudogene TRBV3-2) and J is TRBJ2-3; D not resolved. The CDR3 has 17 amino acids. Trimming took 1 base from V and 2 from J, leaving 16 bases between them. Germline V gene sequence: CDR1 LGHDT, CDR2 YNNKEL (reference sequence). The CDR3 is CASSQVPSGDHTDTQYF. CDR3 bases read: TGTGCCAGCAGCCAAGTCCCATCAGGAGACCACACAGATACG.

This clone was counted many times. The read ends 3 residues shy of where the CDR3 ends; the end is completed using the germline J gene. The chain recombines TRBV10-3 with TRBJ2-1, with TRBD1 matching over 10 bases. From germline, CDR1 is ENHRY and CDR2 SYGVKD. This CDR3 contains 15 residues. V shed 6 bases, J shed 5 bases, and the junction held 7 bases outside the gene matches. The CDR3 bases that were read are TGTGCCATCAGGAGGACAGGGGGTGGGAACAATGAG. It is translated as CAIRRTGGGNNE. Given in full, the CDR3 is CAIRRTGGGNNEQFF.

This clone was recorded at least ten times. The CDR3 goes on 3 residues after the read ends, and that part is filled in from the germline J gene. The chain joins TRBV6-1 to TRBJ1-6; possible D gene TRBD1, 6 bases. CDR1 and CDR2 from the germline V gene are MNHNS and SASEGT. With 1 base removed from V and 7 bases from J, the gap between germline ends came to 8 bases. The CDR3 is 14 residues long. The CDR3 spells CASSEGQANSPLHF. CDR3 DNA (partial): TGTGCCAGCAGTGAAGGACAGGCCAATTCACCC.

In its sample, this clone was seen many times. The CDR3 extends 3 residues past the end of the read, so its final part is completed from the germline J gene. J is TRBJ1-6 and V is TRBV7-3, with 7 positions matching TRBD1. In germline, CDR1 is SGHTA, CDR2 FQGTGA. This CDR3 region has 16 residues. Germline trimming cut 4 bases from V and 6 bases from J; bases unmatched to any gene: 9. CDR3 in amino acids: CASSSGPRQGNSPLHF. Partial CDR3 DNA: TGTGCCAGCAGCTCTGGCCCTCGACAGGGTAATTCACCC.

This clone was seen at least ten times. The CDR3 is cut off 3 residues early in the read; its end comes from the germline J gene. The chain couples TRBV4-1 to TRBJ2-7; 8 bases agree with TRBD1. J gave up 2 bases and V 0 bases, and 0 bases lay outside the gene matches. The CDR3 has 14 residues. CDR1 MGHRA and CDR2 YSYEKL come from the germline V gene. The covered CDR3 bases are TGCGCCAGCAGCCAAGAGGGACAGGCCTACGAG. It codes for CASSQEGQAYE. The entire CDR3 reads CASSQEGQAYEQYF.

This clone was counted at least ten times. Read sequence stops 3 residues before the CDR3 end, and the germline J gene provides the missing end. The chain is built from TRBV20-1 and TRBJ2-1, with TRBD1 matching 8 bases. In germline, CDR1 is DFQATT, CDR2 SNEGSKA (reference sequence). This CDR3 has 15 residues. V was pared by 3 bases and J by 4 bases, with 8 bases of the junction left unmatched. CDR3 bases read: TGCAGTGCTAGTGGCGCGACAGGGGTTTACAATGAG. Translating gives CSASGATGVYNE. The full CDR3 sequence reads CSASGATGVYNEQFF.

This clone appeared many times. With the read ending 3 residues before the CDR3 end, the germline J gene is used to fill in that end. The rearrangement joins TRBV12-3 or TRBV12-4 to TRBJ2-1; 9 nucleotides align to TRBD2. The CDR3 spans 15 residues. Trimming cost V 3 bases and J 7 bases; bases outside gene matches: 7. CDR3 sequence: CASSFPAGGQNEQFF. The CDR3 bases that were read are TGTGCCAGCAGTTTTCCGGCGGGGGGGCAGAATGAG.

This clone appeared many times. The CDR3 is cut off 3 residues early in the read; its end comes from the germline J gene. V is TRBV19 and J is TRBJ2-5, with 7 positions matching TRBD2. Germline-derived CDR1 and CDR2 are LNHDA and SQIVND (reference sequence). This CDR3 has 15 residues. V was clipped by 5 bases and J by 5 bases; unmatched bases: 11. CDR3 DNA, as far as it was read: TGTGCCAGTAGTGCCCGACTAGCTTGGGGGGAGACC. Amino acid sequence: CASSARLAWGET. The whole CDR3 region reads CASSARLAWGETQYF.

This clone was counted many times. The read gets to within 3 residues of the CDR3 end, and the germline J gene fills in the rest. This sequence joins TRBV11-2 and TRBJ1-1; D remains ambiguous. CDR3 length: 13 amino acids. The germline V gene has CDR1 SGHAT and CDR2 FQNNGV. The chain's CDR3 is CASSWSAAPGAFF. CDR3 DNA, as far as it was read: TGTGCCAGCAGCTGGTCAGCAGCTCCAGGA.

The sample holds many counts of this clone. Read data end 3 residues before the CDR3 end; the end is taken from the germline J gene. This rearrangement joins TRBV4-1 to TRBJ2-7; a possible D gene is TRBD2 (7 bases). The V and J ends lost 0 bases and 0 bases respectively, with 9 bases between them. From germline, CDR1 is MGHRA and CDR2 YSYEKL. CDR3 length equals 15 residues. The CDR3 sequence is CASSQERGPSYEQYF. Incomplete CDR3 DNA: TGCGCCAGCAGCCAAGAGCGGGGGCCCTCCTACGAG.

Many counts were recorded for this clone. The CDR3 reads CSVGQGGTYEQYF. The part of the CDR3 DNA that was read is TGCAGCGTTGGGCAGGGGGGCACCTACGAG. J is TRBJ2-7 and V is TRBV29-1, with D tentatively TRBD1 (7 bases). The missing CDR3 end, 3 residues past where the read stops, is filled in from the germline J gene. Per germline, CDR1 SQVTM and CDR2 ANQGSEA. The CDR3 runs 13 residues. The V gene lost 4 bases and the J gene lost 2 bases, with 12 bases spanning the gap.

This clone was observed at least ten times. This CDR3 is CASSYLAGGNTGELFF. The CDR3 bases that were read are TGCGCCAGCAGCTATTTAGCGGGAGGGAACACCGGGGAG. The rearrangement links TRBV5-1 to TRBJ2-2; TRBD2 agrees at 10 bases. The CDR3 extends 3 residues past the end of the read, so its final part is completed from the germline J gene. There are 16 residues in the CDR3. The V gene's germline CDR1 is SGHRS and CDR2 YFSETQ. With V trimmed by 3 bases and J by 1 base, 3 bases remained unmatched.